This T cell receptor beta chain was sequenced for a study of blood T cell repertoires in COVID-19. In the study overall: Spain, Italy and the United States supplied samples that represented acute and convalescent COVID-19. PBMCs, B-cell-depleted T cells, or T cells provided the cDNA or gDNA that made up the material.

This clone is a singleton in its sample. As processed by the authors: The assay estimated nucleated cells by amplifying reference gene primers. Clones were read by immunoSEQ multiplex PCR, and TCRdb kept only the in-frame ones, dropping some. That table supplies the V and J calls and clone size; D and trimming were determined from the DNA. Seen here are 130,000 or so clones, about 86% observed once, and the top ten hold 7.5% to 8.5%. The trim removed 4 bases at V and 5 bases at J, leaving 3 bases unmatched. The CDR3 spans 15 residues. Germline values: CDR1 SGHVS, CDR2 FQNEAQ. The sequence derives from a woman in her sixties with acute or convalescent COVID-19. The sample comprised peripheral blood. This chain uses TRBV7-8 with TRBJ1-6, with 9 bases that match TRBD1. The CDR3 nucleotides are TGTGCCAGCAGCTCACAGGGGGCGAATAATTCACCCCTCCACTTT. It is translated as CASSSQGANNSPLHF.